The T cell receptor (beta chain) described here comes from a study of CD8+ T cells in alopecia areata. Looking at the study overall: Tofacitinib therapy took 6 to 18 months; 6 months off drug came after.

Worth noting for this clone: Its specificity is not known.

Study-level results: Against the mouse data, patients shared TCRs less clearly, possibly for HLA reasons.

The authors extracted RNA and reverse transcribed it into cDNA as the sequencing template. Assay used: immunoSEQ multiplex PCR; TCRdb lists only in-frame clones, some missing. The table has around 160,000 clones, more than 75% seen once. The specimen was CD8+ T cells sorted from blood, collected at week 0. The receptor was isolated from a human donor with alopecia areata.

The CDR3 reads CATWGILAGPNEQFF. CDR3 nucleotides: TGTGCCACCTGGGGGATACTAGCGGGACCCAATGAGCAGTTCTTC. The J gene is TRBJ2-1, the V gene TRBV27; 10 bases are a match to TRBD2. Germline trimming cut 10 bases from V and 6 bases from J; bases unmatched to any gene: 12. Germline assignment: CDR1 MNHEY and CDR2 SMNVEV (reference sequence). The CDR3 is 15 amino acids.